This TCR beta chain came from a study of cytomegalovirus exposure and HLA in healthy donors. In the PCR, 60 Vbeta and 13 Jbeta primers were used. TCRdb keeps only in-frame clones here, not all; method: immunoSEQ multiplex PCR. This table lists roughly 110,000 clones. The CDR3 covers 15 residues. CDR1 SGHDT and CDR2 YYEEEE come from the germline V gene. Losses at the gene ends were 2 bases for V and 2 bases for J; bases not matched to a gene: 6. Material: PBMCs. The source is a man aged 25-40 years in good health and CMV-seronegative. The rearrangement uses TRBV5-6 and TRBJ2-7; 8 positions agree with TRBD1. The CDR3 sequence is CASSLWDRPTYEQYF. CDR3 coding DNA: TGTGCCAGCAGCTTATGGGACAGGCCTACCTACGAGCAGTACTTC.